The TCR beta chain under discussion was sequenced for a study of cytomegalovirus exposure and HLA in healthy donors (dated by TCRdb to 2017 to 2019). With respect to the entire study: In an earlier analysis of roughly 500 of the donors, less than 350 Gb of sequence data and just under 120 million unique TCR beta sequences from about 180 million T cells were reported. About 300 gigabases of sequencing data and 70 million to 95 million unique TCR sequences made up an early release that covered approximately 620 HLA-typed donors. Of the 300 to 450 genotyped donors, roughly 76% were placed in the genetic ancestry cluster associated with self-reported Caucasian donors. The study aimed to test whether cataloging public T cell receptors could reveal signatures of past pathogen exposure. The study profiled the T cell repertoires of fewer than 850 subjects by immunosequencing and related them to cytomegalovirus serostatus. Along with the approximately 600-subject first cohort, a separate validation cohort of approximately 110 different subjects was used. The study combined high-throughput TCR immunosequencing, statistical association of individual TCRs with disease status, and machine learning to predict cytomegalovirus infection status. A later analysis re-analyzed previously published TCR beta repertoires from roughly 690 donors and added high-resolution HLA genotyping to study TCR occurrence patterns. Rather than using new phenotypic data, the later analysis identified candidate immune exposures from TCR beta sequences and from how often those sequences occurred across donors. In an earlier analysis of 587 of the donors, high-throughput TCR beta sequencing was used to judge whether each TCR beta V gene segment behaved as functional or pseudogenic. Donor age, sex, ethnicity and CMV serostatus were compiled together with the repertoire data. In a later genetic analysis, genome-wide SNP genotypes for about three fifths of the roughly 670 donors were used, and that subset was treated as a discovery cohort. Every repertoire in the discovery cohort had been generated on one and the same sequencing platform. Both class I and class II loci were covered by HLA typing, at four-digit resolution. Typing coverage differed by locus: A, B, C, DRB1 and DQB1 were typed in about 629-640 donors, DQA1 in 522, DPA1 in around 580, and DPB1 in 472. Because of strong linkage in the cohort, 5 or 6 DR-DQ haplotypes were treated as single units for association and clustering. On average, over 200,000 unique TCR beta nucleotide sequences were sequenced per donor among 398 genotyped donors of the cohort, with around 19% of those sequences being non-productive. General conclusions and limits of the study: A further reported finding was that TCR beta sequences accurately predicted the HLA-A and HLA-B alleles for most subjects in the first cohort. Several of the top co-occurrence clusters appeared to be linked to parvovirus B19, influenza, CMV and Epstein-Barr virus, according to a later analysis. In a later genetic analysis, fewer N-insertions in productive TCRs were reported among donors in an Asian-associated ancestry cluster than the roughly 700-donor mean. Immune exposure information for the cohort was limited to CMV serostatus. In a later analysis, most CMV-associated TCR beta chains were found to appear HLA-restricted, with HLA associations seemingly driven largely by CMV exposure. A later analysis associated about 18,000 TCR beta sequences with specific HLA alleles at a false discovery rate of 0.05. A later analysis found that TCR association rates varied across HLA loci, with DRB1 alleles showing the most associated TCRs and HLA-C alleles the fewest. In a later genetic analysis, a missense DCLRE1C variant was associated with V-gene and J-gene trimming of TCR beta chains, and the association was replicated in an independent cohort. Only TCR beta chains were sequenced in this cohort, and the absence of alpha or paired-chain data limited detectable features. In a later analysis, HLA-associated TCR beta chains were found to be more clonally expanded and to have lower generation probabilities than equally common non-associated chains. The authors suggested that the approach could potentially be extended to other disease states and immunological phenotypes. A cluster of highly shared sequence variants was judged likely to be a technical artifact of the sequencing pipeline. Because counts were too low, roughly 16 rarely observed V segments, including chromosome 9 orphons, were left out of the earlier analysis of 500 to 650 of the donors. A total of 150 to 200 TCR beta chains were listed by the study as associated with cytomegalovirus. Correlated functional status among segregating V segments might reflect linkage disequilibrium, but an unknown experimental factor could not be ruled out. Because HLA typing was unavailable for some donors at each locus, only the typed subset was used in association tests. In an earlier analysis of several hundred of the donors, most TCR beta V segments were observed in productive rearrangements about 90% or about 30% of the time, broadly matching IMGT annotations. The classifier was reported to diagnose cytomegalovirus status with high specificity and sensitivity in both the original and validation cohorts. A few of the identified cytomegalovirus-associated TCR beta chains were confirmed in vitro to be specific for cytomegalovirus antigens. The 87-base-pair reads could not distinguish some IMGT-functional V segments, including TRBV6-2 and TRBV6-3, so those segments were excluded. When HLA alleles, especially DR and DQ, strongly co-occurred, attributing TCR associations to individual alleles was difficult. Roughly uniform sequencing depth across donors was assumed in presence/absence analyses, although this assumption may not hold. While some public TCRs were present in many individuals, most TCR sequences turned up only very rarely across donors.

The protocol used for the library was the immunoSEQ multiplex PCR assay. The multiplex PCR relied on a mix of 60 forward primers for TCR Vbeta segments and 13 reverse primers for TCR Jbeta segments. Amplification of the CDR3 region of rearranged TCR beta genes was performed with a multiplex PCR assay on genomic DNA. The Illumina HiSeq System was used to sequence the amplified TCR beta libraries as 87-base-pair reads. In the authors' own workflow: A later analysis tallied about 77 million unique TCR beta chains across the 610 or so repertoires, and about 10 million of those chains were shared by two or more donors. Raw reads were error-corrected and collapsed into unique sequences with a nearest-neighbor algorithm that merged closely related sequences to remove PCR and sequencing errors. CDR3 sequences were aligned to IMGT reference sequences to assign V, D and J gene segments. For a sequence to be retained, a match of at least six nucleotides was required to both a V gene segment and a J gene segment. Rearrangements were classified as productive when the CDR3 lacked stop codons and remained in frame with V and J, and all other rearrangements were classified as non-productive. CDR3 was defined according to IMGT convention as the region running from the second conserved V-encoded cysteine to the conserved J-encoded phenylalanine. Sequences without an unambiguous match to a single V gene segment were excluded from the earlier analysis of about 630 of the donors. An earlier analysis of a few hundred of the donors called V segments functional above 56.7% productive rearrangements and segregating when the between-donor standard deviation exceeded 5%. A statistical classification framework was built for diagnosing cytomegalovirus status from the catalog of TCR beta chain sequences. In a later analysis, TCR nucleotide sequences were compared against IMGT/GENE-DB human TR gene sequences so that V and J genes could be assigned. A later analysis assigned CDR3 sequences and most-parsimonious VDJ recombination scenarios with the TCRdist pipeline. In a later analysis, each TCR beta chain was defined by its CDR3 amino acid sequence together with its V-gene family, and reads lacking a unique V-gene family were excluded. As a way to deal with suspected cross-contamination and a sequencing artifact, a later analysis dropped roughly 600 nucleotide sequences that were highly shared and had low generation probability. In a later analysis, a clonal expansion index for each public chain was calculated from normalized within-repertoire ranks of inferred template counts. In a later analysis, generation probabilities were computed with a VDJ recombination model fitted to out-of-frame rearrangements, and the resulting probabilities were checked against IGoR. Hypergeometric tests were used in a later analysis to score TCR-TCR, TCR-HLA and TCR-CMV co-occurrence, with a repertoire-size bias correction applied to the TCR pairs. A later analysis estimated false discovery rates by permuting HLA or CMV assignments 20 times. In a later analysis, co-occurring TCRs were grouped using DBSCAN, and TCRdist sequence similarity was added for clustering within HLA-allele-positive subsets. Co-occurrence clustering excluded repertoires with fewer than 30,000 or more than 120,000 public chains, plus five with anomalous nucleotide sharing. Sourced from immuneACCESS, this table was stored by TCRdb with only in-frame sequences that have V and J called. A share of the clones is absent; for the studies checked, an unresolved V gene accounts for under half, and the remainder has no known explanation. V and J calls plus clone size are reproduced from that table; the DNA served to infer D and trimming. In all, the sample holds 100,000 to 150,000 clones, and around 72% of those were seen once. The top ten clonotypes cover roughly 1.5% of the sample.

As concerns this clone: Its specific antigen is unknown. Base quality data are lacking; no much larger clone is found one base away.

For CDR1 and CDR2, the germline V gene lists MNHNS and SASEGT. CDR3 length: 15 amino acids, cysteine to phenylalanine. Only the CDR3 DNA stays, 45 bases, in frame from base 1. From V the trimming removes 0 bases and from J it removes 8 bases, while the gene matches leave 5 bases of the junction unaccounted for. The cohort comprised some 680 healthy bone marrow donors. At the time of sampling, all cohort members were nominally healthy, though unrecorded immune exposures were likely present. The donor was CMV seronegative and belonged to the group of around 350 seronegative cohort members. A peripheral blood sample was collected from each donor, and TCR beta sequencing was performed on peripheral blood mononuclear cells. Genomic DNA extraction from the blood cell samples was performed with the Qiagen DNeasy Blood Extraction Kit.

Here the chain combines TRBV6-1 and TRBJ1-4; TRBD1 fits 8 bases in the junction. The receptor's source is a woman in her late teens or twenties in good health and CMV-seronegative. The specimen was PBMCs. The CDR3 protein sequence reads: CASSEADRVDEKLFF. The sequence in DNA is TGTGCCAGCAGTGAAGCGGACAGGGTAGACGAAAAACTGTTTTTT.